Presented here are 21 T cell receptor beta chains from one specimen sequenced in a study of shared clonotypes between healthy human individuals. The protocol was immunoSEQ multiplex PCR, while the TCRdb copy is restricted to in-frame clones and leaves out a portion. The table lists about 710,000 clones, around 77% of them singletons. Material for sequencing was memory CD4+ T cells sorted from blood. The subset is: CD45RA-negative fraction. The receptors were sampled from a woman aged 25 to 39 in good health.

This clone was found many times. This specimen includes other DNA sequences encoding the same CDR3. This rearrangement joins TRBV7-2 to TRBJ1-1, with no clear D. Trimming pared 5 bases from V and 2 bases from J, leaving 9 bases between. CDR3 length equals 13 residues. CDR1 is SGHTA, CDR2 FQGNSA, per germline. Written as DNA, the CDR3 is TGTGCCAGCAGCCCCTATCTTAACACTGAAGCTTTCTTT. Amino acid sequence: CASSPYLNTEAFF.

This rearrangement joins TRBV19 to TRBJ2-2; TRBD2 matches 15 bases. The ends lost 6 bases at V and 5 bases at J; junction bases unmatched: 13. The CDR3 runs to 19 residues. Germline-derived CDR1 and CDR2 are LNHDA and SQIVND (reference sequence). The CDR3 here is CASRPDRGLAGGGTGELFF. CDR3 bases: TGTGCCAGTAGACCGGACAGGGGACTAGCGGGAGGAGGTACCGGGGAGCTGTTTTTT.

The V gene is TRBV5-1, the J gene TRBJ2-1, with 8 bases lining up with TRBD1. This CDR3 comprises 14 residues. Germline loops: CDR1 SGHRS, CDR2 YFSETQ. The V gene end was trimmed by 4 bases and the J gene end by 8 bases; junction bases not matched to a gene: 8. CDR3 sequence reads: CASSPGGYYHEQFF. In DNA form, the CDR3 reads TGCGCCAGCAGCCCAGGGGGCTATTATCATGAGCAGTTCTTC.

This clone was seen at least ten times. The V call is TRBV7-3, the J call TRBJ2-5; 8 positions agree with TRBD1. J was trimmed by 4 bases and V by 2 bases; bases with no gene match: 6. This CDR3 is built from 15 residues. CDR1 SGHTA and CDR2 FQGTGA come from the germline V gene. This CDR3 is CASSLGVGQGETQYF. DNA of the CDR3: TGTGCCAGCAGCTTAGGCGTCGGACAGGGAGAGACCCAGTACTTC.

The chain has TRBV7-8 and TRBJ2-2; 8 nucleotides match TRBD1. The germline V gene encodes CDR1 SGHVS and CDR2 FQNEAQ. Trimming removed 8 bases from V and 5 bases from J; junction bases left unmatched: 10. CDR3 length equals 15 residues. The DNA of the CDR3 is TGTGCCAGCTTACTTCCCAGGGGGCGAACCGGGGAGCTGTTTTTT. Protein: CASLLPRGRTGELFF.

This chain uses TRBV27 with TRBJ1-1, with 8 bases lining up with TRBD1. The CDR3 is 14 amino acids. Germline loops: CDR1 MNHEY, CDR2 SMNVEV (reference sequence). V gave up 5 bases and J gave up 1 base; unmatched junction bases: 3. Here the CDR3 DNA reads TGTGCCAGCAGTCACAGGGGGGCGAACACTGAAGCTTTCTTT. Translating it yields CASSHRGANTEAFF.

CDR3 sequence reads: CASSLDQGLVLEEQYF. CDR3 DNA sequence: TGTGCCAGCAGCTTGGATCAGGGGTTAGTCTTGGAGGAGCAGTACTTC. The rearrangement joins TRBV5-4 to TRBJ2-7; maybe TRBD1 (6 bases). Germline V gene data show CDR1 as SGHNT and CDR2 as YYREEE (reference sequence). This CDR3 contains 16 residues. Trimming shortened V by 0 bases and J by 7 bases, and 20 bases separated the two germline ends.

The V call is TRBV7-9, the J call TRBJ1-5; no definite D call. The CDR3 has 12 amino acids. Germline values: CDR1 SEHNR, CDR2 FQNEAQ (reference sequence). Deletions cut 5 bases from V and 5 bases from J, with 7 bases between. The CDR3 protein is CASSRDDQPQHF. The CDR3 region has the DNA TGTGCCAGCAGCCGAGACGATCAGCCCCAGCATTTT.

This chain connects TRBV14 to TRBJ2-2; D call uncertain. Trimming cost V 2 bases and J 6 bases, with 10 bases left between them. This CDR3 has 14 residues. Germline CDR1 reads SGHDN; CDR2 reads FVKESK. CDR3 DNA sequence: TGTGCCAGCAGCCAACGTAGGCTCCCCGGGGAGCTGTTTTTT. Encoded protein: CASSQRRLPGELFF.

This clone was seen more than once but under ten times. The chain recombines TRBV19 with TRBJ1-2; D remains ambiguous. CDR1 is LNHDA and CDR2 is SQIVND in the germline V gene (reference sequence). The CDR3 is 15 residues long. Trimming stripped 1 base from V and 0 bases from J, with 9 bases between. CDR3 residues: CASSIVGRANYGYTF. Written as DNA, the CDR3 is TGTGCCAGTAGTATAGTAGGCAGAGCTAACTATGGCTACACCTTC.

The chain employs TRBV12-5 and TRBJ2-5; 9 nucleotides match TRBD1. This CDR3 region has 14 residues. CDR1 and CDR2 from the germline V gene are LGHNT and FRNRAP. The V and J ends lost 7 bases and 5 bases, in that order; junction bases with no gene match: 8. The CDR3: CASAITGGSETQYF. In DNA form, the CDR3 reads TGTGCTAGTGCCATTACAGGGGGCAGTGAGACCCAGTACTTC.

V usage is TRBV6-5 and J usage is TRBJ1-2; perhaps TRBD1 as D (5 bases). This CDR3 comprises 15 residues. V dropped 0 bases and J dropped 8 bases, with 16 bases sitting between them. In germline, CDR1 is MNHEY, CDR2 SVGAGI. This CDR3 is CASSYSRQLLKGYTF. The CDR3 DNA follows: TGTGCCAGCAGTTACTCGAGACAGCTCTTAAAGGGCTACACCTTC.

The sample holds one count of this clone. CDR3 DNA sequence: TGTGCCAGCAGCTTAGGGGACAGGGGAGTTGTAAAACTGTTTTTT. Translation: CASSLGDRGVVKLFF. The chain employs TRBV7-9 and TRBJ1-4; 10 positions match TRBD1. Trimming at V came to 1 base and at J to 10 bases, leaving 6 bases not matched to a gene. This CDR3 is built from 15 residues. Germline V gene sequence: CDR1 SEHNR, CDR2 FQNEAQ (reference sequence).

On this clone: A much larger clone sits a single nucleotide away, making a read error possible. V is TRBV27 and J is TRBJ1-5; 7 bases line up with TRBD1. V lost 2 bases, J lost 4 bases, and 2 bases stayed unmatched. The germline V gene has CDR1 MNHEY and CDR2 SMNVEV (reference sequence). This CDR3 spans 14 amino acids. CDR3 region: CASSLRDRNQPQHF. Here the CDR3 DNA reads TGTGCCAGCAGTTTAAGGGACAGAAATCAGCCCCAGCATTTT.

The chain links TRBV7-3 to TRBJ2-1; the D gene is possibly TRBD2 (6 bases). The CDR3 loop spans 16 amino acids. Germline V gene data show CDR1 as SGHTA and CDR2 as FQGTGA. Trimming pared 0 bases from V and 5 bases from J, leaving 14 bases between. CDR3 in amino acids: CASSLTAPSVNNEQFF. For the CDR3, the DNA is TGTGCCAGCAGCTTAACCGCACCTAGCGTTAACAATGAGCAGTTCTTC.

The V gene is TRBV11-3, the J gene TRBJ2-3, with 9 positions matching TRBD1. This CDR3 contains 16 residues. Germline CDR1 is SGHNT and CDR2 is YENEEA. V lost 1 base and J lost 4; bases outside the gene matches: 6. This chain's CDR3 is CASSLGGTGSADTQYF. Here the CDR3 DNA reads TGTGCCAGCAGCTTAGGTGGGACAGGGAGCGCAGATACGCAGTATTTT. Filled out from reference TRBV11-3 and TRBJ2-3, the complete variable domain reads EAGVVQSPRYKIIEKKQPVAFWCNPISGHNTLYWYLQNLGQGPELLIRYENEEAVDDSQLPKDRFSAERLKGVDSTLKIQPAELGDSAVYLCASSLGGTGSADTQYFGPGTRLTVL.

V and J are TRBV6-6 and TRBJ2-5; D is possibly TRBD2 (6 bases). There are 15 residues in the CDR3. Per the germline V gene, CDR1 is MNHNY and CDR2 is SVGAGI (reference sequence). V shed 4 bases and J shed 3 bases, with 15 bases lying between them. CDR3 sequence: CASSFMLGSEETQYF. In DNA, the CDR3 is TGTGCCAGCAGTTTTATGCTCGGGAGTGAAGAGACCCAGTACTTC.

The V gene is TRBV14, the J gene TRBJ2-5; perhaps D is TRBD1 or TRBD2 (7 bases each). Germline-derived CDR1 and CDR2 are SGHDN and FVKESK. The V and J ends lost 3 bases and 1 base respectively, with 33 bases between them. The CDR3 has 22 amino acids. The DNA of the CDR3 is TGTGCCAGCAGCCAGGACAACAGGGGACTATACCGAACCAATCCGCCCCAAGAGACCCAGTACTTC. It is translated as CASSQDNRGLYRTNPPQETQYF.

Only a few counts were recorded for this clone. This chain joins TRBV7-2 and TRBJ2-7, with 10 bases lining up with TRBD2. The CDR3 has 16 amino acids. V lost 5 bases to trimming and J lost 6 bases; unmatched junction nucleotides: 13. The germline V gene has CDR1 SGHTA and CDR2 FQGNSA. CDR3 loop: CASSPSVASGSLEQYF. The CDR3 DNA follows: TGTGCCAGCAGCCCGAGCGTGGCTAGCGGGAGTCTCGAGCAGTACTTC.

As concerns this clone: Other DNA sequences in the sample encode the same CDR3. The J gene is TRBJ2-7, the V gene TRBV5-1; D perhaps matches TRBD1 (6 bases). V lost 1 base to trimming and J lost 2 bases, with 10 bases between them. Germline CDR1 SGHRS, CDR2 YFSETQ. The CDR3 is made up of 14 amino acids. The CDR3 region has the DNA TGCGCCAGCAGCTTGCAGGGGATAACCTACGAGCAGTACTTC. It translates to CASSLQGITYEQYF.

This clone was recorded a few times. The chain is built from TRBV5-5 and TRBJ1-1; D not resolved. The CDR3 is 14 residues long. The germline gives CDR1 SGHKS, CDR2 YYEKEE (reference sequence). Deletions cut 0 bases from V and 6 bases from J, with 12 bases between. In nucleotides, the CDR3 is TGTGCCAGCAGCTTGGTATCCGGGTCTGCTGAAGCTTTCTTT. Its protein is CASSLVSGSAEAFF.